This is a list of T cell receptor beta chains from one sample in a study of Tregs in tolerant kidney transplant recipients. Libraries were prepared by immunoSEQ multiplex PCR; TCRdb keeps only in-frame clonotypes and omits some of them. This sample has about 120,000 clones; roughly 92% occur once, and the top ten carry around 0.6%. Sequenced input: CD4+ T cells from blood. Receptors originate from a human donor in good health. Each CDR3 is given with its conserved first and last residue. The D gene is left open where the match is weak. Rows give clone size only sometimes, using once, few, many, or a class for an expanded clone.

cdr3_aa cdr3_nt j_call cdr3_length v_call d_call clone_size
CASSIETGGFQETQYF TGTGCCAGTAGTATAGAGACAGGGGGCTTCCAAGAGACCCAGTACTTC TRBJ2-5 16 TRBV19 TRBD1 .
CASSPSNEKLFF TGTGCCAGCAGTCCCAGTAATGAAAAACTGTTTTTT TRBJ1-4 12 TRBV6-1 . .
CASSLGGQETQYF TGTGCCAGCAGCTTAGGAGGCCAAGAGACCCAGTACTTC TRBJ2-5 13 TRBV7-3 . .
CASSHPRTDTQYF TGCGCCAGCAGCCACCCTCGGACAGATACGCAGTATTTT TRBJ2-3 13 TRBV4-1 . .
CASSQSGTSGGPEQFF TGCGCCAGCAGCCAGTCCGGGACTAGCGGGGGACCCGAGCAGTTCTTC TRBJ2-1 16 TRBV4-1 TRBD2 .
CSASTGNSYEQYF TGCAGCGCTTCTACAGGCAACTCCTACGAGCAGTACTTC TRBJ2-7 13 TRBV29-1 . once
CATSSQGHFAKNIQYF TGTGCCACCAGCAGCCAGGGACATTTCGCCAAAAACATTCAGTACTTC TRBJ2-4 16 TRBV15 . .
CAILGDRDTGELFF TGTGCCATCCTCGGGGACAGAGACACCGGGGAGCTGTTTTTT TRBJ2-2 14 TRBV10-3 TRBD1 .
CASSLMTPDYGYTF TGCGCCAGCAGCTTGATGACCCCCGACTATGGCTACACCTTC TRBJ1-2 14 TRBV5-1 . .
CASSGVPPVQYF TGTGCCAGCAGCGGGGTGCCGCCCGTCCAGTACTTC TRBJ2-5 12 TRBV6-5 . .
CASQQVAGGGREQYF TGCGCCAGCCAACAGGTAGCGGGGGGAGGCCGGGAGCAGTACTTC TRBJ2-7 15 TRBV5-1 TRBD2 .
CASSHGTGAEKLFF TGCGCCAGCAGCCACGGGACAGGGGCCGAAAAACTGTTTTTT TRBJ1-4 14 TRBV5-1 TRBD1 few
CASLYIWLFYNEQFF TGTGCAAGTCTCTATATCTGGCTATTCTACAATGAGCAGTTCTTC TRBJ2-1 15 TRBV12-2 . .
CATSGLAGVVFHGELFF TGCGCCACCTCTGGACTAGCGGGAGTCGTTTTCCACGGGGAGCTGTTTTTT TRBJ2-2 17 TRBV4-1 TRBD2 .
CSALRARAFF TGCAGTGCTCTCAGGGCGAGAGCTTTCTTT TRBJ1-1 10 TRBV20-1 . .
CASSMIKGWPQHF TGTGCCAGTAGTATGATAAAGGGATGGCCCCAGCATTTT TRBJ1-5 13 TRBV19 . .
CASSPPWNGGPDTQYF TGTGCCAGCAGCCCCCCTTGGAACGGGGGACCAGATACGCAGTATTTT TRBJ2-3 16 TRBV7-3 . .
CASSERGTGFSPLHF TGTGCCAGCAGTGAAAGGGGGACAGGGTTTTCACCCCTCCACTTT TRBJ1-6 15 TRBV2 TRBD1 few
CASREQGELNTEAFF TGCGCCAGCAGAGAACAGGGGGAGTTGAACACTGAAGCTTTCTTT TRBJ1-1 15 TRBV5-1 TRBD1 .
CAISEPQLVSDTGELFF TGTGCCATCAGTGAGCCCCAACTAGTATCGGACACCGGGGAGCTGTTTTTT TRBJ2-2 17 TRBV10-3 . .
CASSLPKRTGAYGYTF TGTGCCAGCAGCTTACCAAAACGGACAGGGGCCTATGGCTACACCTTC TRBJ1-2 16 TRBV5-4 TRBD1 once
CASSTRTGRETQYF TGTGCCAGCAGCACCAGGACAGGGAGGGAGACCCAGTACTTC TRBJ2-5 14 TRBV11-2 TRBD1 .
CAWSATGVEAFF TGTGCCTGGAGTGCCACAGGGGTTGAAGCTTTCTTT TRBJ1-1 12 TRBV30 TRBD1 .
CASSYSMIWPDGYTF TGTGCCAGCAGTTACTCGATGATCTGGCCCGACGGCTACACCTTC TRBJ1-2 15 TRBV6-5 . .
CASSRTAGPSSYEQYF TGTGCCAGCAGCCGAACCGCGGGACCGAGCTCCTACGAGCAGTACTTC TRBJ2-7 16 TRBV7-2 . .
CASSFGSDNYGYTF TGCGCCAGCAGCTTTGGCAGCGATAACTATGGCTACACCTTC TRBJ1-2 14 TRBV5-1 . .
CASSIEGLAGEAPNEQFF TGTGCCAGTAGTATAGAGGGACTAGCGGGAGAAGCCCCCAATGAGCAGTTCTTC TRBJ2-1 18 TRBV19 TRBD2 once
CASSLQGIRTEAFF TGTGCCAGCAGCTTACAGGGGATTCGAACTGAAGCTTTCTTT TRBJ1-1 14 TRBV7-2 . .
CASIPREGYYGYTF TGTGCCAGCATCCCGAGGGAGGGATACTATGGCTACACCTTC TRBJ1-2 14 TRBV6-1 . once
CASSPGLAALRQYF TGTGCCAGCAGCCCGGGACTAGCGGCCCTCCGGCAGTACTTC TRBJ2-7 14 TRBV6-5 TRBD2 .
CASSPGGGQETQYF TGTGCCAGCAGTCCAGGGGGAGGACAAGAGACCCAGTACTTC TRBJ2-5 14 TRBV6-1 . .
CASSRLGGKETQYF TGCGCCAGCAGCAGGCTCGGGGGGAAAGAGACCCAGTACTTC TRBJ2-5 14 TRBV5-1 TRBD2 .
CASSPPELAAEQFF TGTGCCAGCTCACCACCCGAACTAGCGGCTGAGCAGTTCTTC TRBJ2-1 14 TRBV18 TRBD2 .
CASSLDGQGNYGYTF TGTGCCAGCAGCTTGGATGGACAGGGAAACTATGGCTACACCTTC TRBJ1-2 15 TRBV5-5 TRBD1 .
CASSLIGKETQYF TGTGCCAGCAGCTTGATTGGGAAAGAGACCCAGTACTTC TRBJ2-5 13 TRBV5-4 . .
CASTNRYGANTGELFF TGTGCCAGCACCAACAGGTATGGGGCGAACACCGGGGAGCTGTTTTTT TRBJ2-2 16 TRBV4-2 . .
CASSEMVPSGEAFF TGTGCCAGCAGTGAAATGGTCCCAAGCGGTGAAGCTTTCTTT TRBJ1-1 14 TRBV2 . .